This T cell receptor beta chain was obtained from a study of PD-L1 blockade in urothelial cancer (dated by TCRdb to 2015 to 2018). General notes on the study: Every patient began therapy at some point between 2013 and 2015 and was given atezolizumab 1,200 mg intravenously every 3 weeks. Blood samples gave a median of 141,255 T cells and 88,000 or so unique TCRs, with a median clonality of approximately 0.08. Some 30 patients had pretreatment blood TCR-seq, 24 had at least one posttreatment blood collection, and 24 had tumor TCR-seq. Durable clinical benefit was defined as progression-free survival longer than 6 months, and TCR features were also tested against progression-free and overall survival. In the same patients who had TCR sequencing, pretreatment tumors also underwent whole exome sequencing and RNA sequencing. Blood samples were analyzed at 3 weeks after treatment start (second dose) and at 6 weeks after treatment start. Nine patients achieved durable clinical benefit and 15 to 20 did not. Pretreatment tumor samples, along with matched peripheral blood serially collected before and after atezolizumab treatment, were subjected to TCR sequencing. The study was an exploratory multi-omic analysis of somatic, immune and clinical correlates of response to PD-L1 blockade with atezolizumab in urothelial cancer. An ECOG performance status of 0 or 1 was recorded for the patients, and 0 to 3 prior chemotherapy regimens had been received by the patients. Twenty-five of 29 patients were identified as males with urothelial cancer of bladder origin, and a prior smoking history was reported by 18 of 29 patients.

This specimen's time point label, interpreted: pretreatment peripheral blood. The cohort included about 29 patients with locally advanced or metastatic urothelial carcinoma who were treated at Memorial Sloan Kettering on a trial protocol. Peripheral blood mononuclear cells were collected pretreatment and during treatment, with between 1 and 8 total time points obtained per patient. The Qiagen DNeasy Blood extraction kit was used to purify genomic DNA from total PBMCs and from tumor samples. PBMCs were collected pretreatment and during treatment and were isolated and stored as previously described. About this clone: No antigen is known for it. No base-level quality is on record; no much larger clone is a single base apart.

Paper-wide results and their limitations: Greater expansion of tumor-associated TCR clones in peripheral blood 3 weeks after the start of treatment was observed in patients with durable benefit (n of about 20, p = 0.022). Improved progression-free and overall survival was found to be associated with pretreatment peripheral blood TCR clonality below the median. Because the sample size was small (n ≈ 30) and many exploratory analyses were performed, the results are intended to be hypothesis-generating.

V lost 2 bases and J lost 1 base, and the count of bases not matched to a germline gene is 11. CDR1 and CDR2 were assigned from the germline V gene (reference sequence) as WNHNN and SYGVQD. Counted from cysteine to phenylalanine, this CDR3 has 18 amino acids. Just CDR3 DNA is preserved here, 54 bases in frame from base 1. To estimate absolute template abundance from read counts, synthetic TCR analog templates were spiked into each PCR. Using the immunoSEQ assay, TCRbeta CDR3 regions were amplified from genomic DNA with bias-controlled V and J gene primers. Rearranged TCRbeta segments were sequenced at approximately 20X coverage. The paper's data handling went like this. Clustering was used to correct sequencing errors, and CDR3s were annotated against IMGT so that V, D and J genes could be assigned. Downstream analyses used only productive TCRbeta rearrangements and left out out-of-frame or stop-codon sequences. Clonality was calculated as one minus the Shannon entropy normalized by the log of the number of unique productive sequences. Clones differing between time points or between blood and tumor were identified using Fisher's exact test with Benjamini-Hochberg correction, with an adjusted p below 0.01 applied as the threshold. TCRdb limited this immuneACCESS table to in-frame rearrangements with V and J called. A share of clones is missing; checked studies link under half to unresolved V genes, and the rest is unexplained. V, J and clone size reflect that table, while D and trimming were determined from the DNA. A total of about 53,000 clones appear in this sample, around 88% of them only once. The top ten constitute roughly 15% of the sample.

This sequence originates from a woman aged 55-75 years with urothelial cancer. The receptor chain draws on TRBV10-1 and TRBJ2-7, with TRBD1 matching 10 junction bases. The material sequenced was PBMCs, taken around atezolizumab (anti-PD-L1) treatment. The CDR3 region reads CASSEGTPTGGLSYEQYF. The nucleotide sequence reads TGCGCCAGCAGTGAGGGAACCCCGACAGGGGGCCTATCCTACGAGCAGTACTTC.